Below, 9 T cell receptor beta chains from the same sample are listed, as sequenced in a study of Tregs in tolerant kidney transplant recipients. TCRdb's copy holds only in-frame clones and misses some; the assay was immunoSEQ multiplex PCR. The specimen's table records roughly 53,000 clones. The starting material was CD4+ T cells from blood, obtained before the transplant. Receptors originate from a human donor who received a combined kidney and bone marrow transplant.

According to its frequency, this clone is medium-sized. The CDR3 extends 3 residues past the end of the read, so its final part is completed from the germline J gene. V and J are TRBV10-3 and TRBJ2-2; 7 bases map to TRBD1. This CDR3 has 16 amino acids. The germline CDR1 and CDR2 sequences are ENHRY and SYGVKD. Unmatched junction bases numbered 2, after V lost 1 base and J lost 0 bases. CDR3 region: CAISELGQTNTGELFF. CDR3 bases read: TGTGCCATCAGTGAGTTGGGACAGACGAACACCGGGGAG.

Turning to this clone: The read ends 3 residues shy of where the CDR3 ends; the end is completed using the germline J gene. This rearrangement joins TRBV6-2 or TRBV6-3 to TRBJ2-2, with a tentative D call TRBD1 (6 bases). CDR1 and CDR2 from the germline V gene are MNHEY and SVGEGT. V was trimmed by 4 bases and J by 5 bases, leaving 11 bases between them. The CDR3 sequence is 14 residues long. The DNA read from the CDR3 is TGTGCCAGCAGTTTACAGGGTTGGACCGGGGAG. It yields the protein CASSLQGWTGE. The full CDR3 protein is CASSLQGWTGELFF.

Notes on this clone: The read ends 3 residues before the CDR3 terminus; that terminus is restored from the germline J gene. The chain joins TRBV5-1 to TRBJ1-1; tentatively, D is TRBD1 (5 bases). Germline V gives CDR1 SGHRS, CDR2 YFSETQ. This CDR3 contains 16 residues. Trimming stripped 0 bases from V and 4 bases from J, with 16 bases between. The sequenced CDR3 bases are TGCGCCAGCAGCTTGGGAGGGGCCGCCGGGAGCACTGAA. Encoded protein: CASSLGGAAGSTE. The entire CDR3 protein reads CASSLGGAAGSTEAFF.

The CDR3 loop reads CASRRQGSTDTQYF. CDR3 bases read: TGTGCCAGCAGACGACAGGGGAGCACAGATACG. The chain employs TRBV2 and TRBJ2-3; 8 nucleotides align to TRBD1. The read ends 3 residues before the CDR3 terminus; that terminus is restored from the germline J gene. After removal of 6 bases from V and 0 bases from J, the junction contained 2 bases not matched to a gene. Germline CDR1 reads SNHLY; CDR2 reads FYNNEI. This CDR3 spans 14 amino acids.

For this clone: The read ends 3 residues early relative to the CDR3; the germline J gene fills the gap. This sequence joins TRBV5-6 and TRBJ1-1; D ambiguous. The CDR3 runs to 13 residues. V lost 3 bases and J lost 0, with 6 bases in between. Germline V gives CDR1 SGHDT, CDR2 YYEEEE. This chain's CDR3 is CASSSQLNTEAFF. The sequenced CDR3 bases are TGTGCCAGCAGCTCACAGCTGAACACTGAA.

As regards this clone: Read coverage stops 3 residues before the CDR3 terminus; the germline J gene supplies the remainder. The chain joins TRBV5-1 to TRBJ1-4; TRBD1 might be the D (6 bases). Germline V lookup: CDR1 SGHRS, CDR2 YFSETQ. CDR3 size: 14 residues. Trimming pared 7 bases from V and 5 bases from J, leaving 15 bases between. The sequenced CDR3 bases are TGCGCCAGCGGAATACAGGGCCCGAATGAAAAA. Residues: CASGIQGPNEK. The full CDR3 sequence reads CASGIQGPNEKLFF.

A word on this clone: Coverage ceases 3 residues before the CDR3 finishes, and the germline J gene fills in the end. The rearrangement uses TRBV7-9 and TRBJ2-7; possibly TRBD2 for D (5 bases). V gave up 5 bases and J gave up 5 bases, with 16 bases separating them. The CDR3 runs to 14 residues. Germline assignment: CDR1 SEHNR and CDR2 FQNEAQ (reference sequence). The covered CDR3 bases are TGTGCCAGCAGCCAAGGACTTCCCGGGGACGAG. Protein sequence: CASSQGLPGDE. The entire CDR3 protein reads CASSQGLPGDEQYF.

The CDR3 spells CASSVDSTDTQYF. CDR3 DNA (partial): TGCGCCAGCAGTGTGGACAGTACAGATACG. The chain couples TRBV10-1 to TRBJ2-3; a weak D match, TRBD1 (6 bases). The read finishes 3 residues shy of the CDR3 end, and the germline J gene is used to complete it. This CDR3 region has 13 residues. Germline assignment: CDR1 WNHNN and CDR2 SYGVQD (reference sequence). V shed 4 bases and J shed 3 bases, with 8 bases lying between them.

On this clone itself: The read falls 3 residues short of the CDR3 end, and the missing part is taken from the germline J gene. This sequence joins TRBV11-2 and TRBJ2-7, with D perhaps TRBD1 (5 bases). The CDR3 loop spans 14 amino acids. Trimming took 4 bases from V and 1 from J, leaving 11 bases between them. Germline assignment: CDR1 SGHAT and CDR2 FQNNGV. CDR3 bases read: TGTGCCAGCAGCTCAGGTCCAGGGTCCTACGAG. As protein: CASSSGPGSYE. The CDR3, in full, reads CASSSGPGSYEQYF.